These 8 T cell receptor beta chains were sequenced from one sample in a study of blood T cell repertoires in COVID-19. Libraries were prepared by immunoSEQ multiplex PCR; TCRdb keeps only in-frame clonotypes and omits some of them. The table shows some 80,000 clones, with around 90% occurring only once. Sequenced material: peripheral blood. These receptors all stem from a human donor in a cohort sampled during active COVID-19.

The J gene is TRBJ1-3, the V gene TRBV7-9; 7 bases are shared with TRBD1. CDR3 size: 16 residues. Germline assignment: CDR1 SEHNR and CDR2 FQNEAQ (reference sequence). The trim removed 5 bases at V and 0 bases at J, leaving 7 bases unmatched. CDR3 protein: CASSATGIHSGNTIYF. The CDR3 DNA follows: TGTGCCAGCAGCGCGACAGGGATACACTCTGGAAACACCATATATTTT.

The chain joins TRBV6-1 to TRBJ2-5; 8 nucleotides agree with TRBD2. This CDR3 spans 17 amino acids. The V gene's germline CDR1 is MNHNS and CDR2 SASEGT. After removal of 2 bases from V and 3 bases from J, the junction contained 11 bases not matched to a gene. The CDR3 DNA follows: TGTGCCAGCAGTGAAAGGGGACTAGGGCGTACTGAAGAGACCCAGTACTTC. It codes for CASSERGLGRTEETQYF.

The V call is TRBV10-3, the J call TRBJ2-7; possible D gene TRBD1, 6 bases. CDR1 is ENHRY and CDR2 is SYGVKD in the germline V gene. Trimming cost V 0 bases and J 12 bases, with 15 bases left between them. The CDR3 is 13 residues long. CDR3 region: CAISESGDTSRYF. Here the CDR3 DNA reads TGTGCCATCAGTGAGTCGGGGGACACCTCTCGGTACTTC.

The chain carries TRBV5-1 and TRBJ2-1; 7 bases line up with TRBD1. Unmatched junction bases numbered 11, after V lost 4 bases and J lost 10 bases. Germline loops: CDR1 SGHRS, CDR2 YFSETQ. The CDR3 loop spans 14 amino acids. The CDR3 DNA sequence: TGCGCCAGCAGCGGGTCGGTACAGGGACAGGAGCAGTTCTTC. This sequence encodes CASSGSVQGQEQFF.

V gene TRBV28 combines with J gene TRBJ2-5; TRBD2 might be the D (7 bases). V was pared by 5 bases and J by 5 bases, with 21 bases between. Per germline, CDR1 MDHEN and CDR2 SYDVKM. This CDR3 comprises 16 residues. The DNA for the CDR3 is TGTGCCAGCAGTCCCTTCGCGGCAGGGAGGGGGGAGACCCAGTACTTC. Translating it yields CASSPFAAGRGETQYF. Looking up the rest from reference TRBV28 and TRBJ2-5 gives the full variable domain: DVKVTQSSRYLVKRTGEKVFLECVQDMDHENMFWYRQDPGLGLRLIYFSYDVKMKEKGDIPEGYSVSREKKERFSLILESASTNQTSMYLCASSPFAAGRGETQYFGPGTRLLVL.

The chain carries TRBV3-1 (or the pseudogene TRBV3-2) and TRBJ1-6; D is ambiguous. Germline CDR1 is LGHDT and CDR2 is YNNKEL (reference sequence). Trimming shortened V by 10 bases and J by 0 bases, and 16 bases separated the two germline ends. The CDR3 extends over 16 amino acids. In DNA form, the CDR3 reads TGTGCCACTAGCGACCGTCTGGGCTCCTATAATTCACCCCTCCACTTT. This sequence encodes CATSDRLGSYNSPLHF.

The J gene is TRBJ1-5, the V gene TRBV7-9; 7 nucleotides agree with TRBD1. Germline CDR1 is SEHNR and CDR2 is FQNEAQ (reference sequence). The J segment lost 1 base and the V segment lost 5 bases, leaving 8 bases of the junction unmatched. The CDR3 has 16 amino acids. CDR3 sequence: CASSAPGTASNQPQHF. CDR3 nucleotides: TGTGCCAGCAGCGCCCCCGGGACAGCAAGCAATCAGCCCCAGCATTTT.

The chain couples TRBV9 to TRBJ1-3, with TRBD1 matching over 8 bases. Germline V gene data show CDR1 as SGDLS and CDR2 as YYNGEE. V shed 3 bases, J shed 4 bases, and the junction held 6 bases outside the gene matches. There are 15 residues in the CDR3. This CDR3 reads CASSGTGTGGNTIYF. CDR3 sequence (DNA): TGTGCCAGCAGCGGAACGGGGACAGGCGGAAACACCATATATTTT.